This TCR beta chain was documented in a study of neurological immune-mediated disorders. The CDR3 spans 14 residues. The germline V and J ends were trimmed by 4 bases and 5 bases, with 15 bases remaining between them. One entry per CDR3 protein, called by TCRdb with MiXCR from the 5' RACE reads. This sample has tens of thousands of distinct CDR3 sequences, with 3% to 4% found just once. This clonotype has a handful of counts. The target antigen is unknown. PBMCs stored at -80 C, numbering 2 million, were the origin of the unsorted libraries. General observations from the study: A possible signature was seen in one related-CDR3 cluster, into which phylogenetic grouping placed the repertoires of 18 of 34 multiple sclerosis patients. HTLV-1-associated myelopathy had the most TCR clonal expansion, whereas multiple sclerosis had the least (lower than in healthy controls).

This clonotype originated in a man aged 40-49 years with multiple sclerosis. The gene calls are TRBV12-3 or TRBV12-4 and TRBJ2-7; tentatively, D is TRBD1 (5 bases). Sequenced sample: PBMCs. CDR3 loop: CASSSGFQANEQYF. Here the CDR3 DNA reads TGTGCCAGCAGTTCAGGGTTTCAGGCAAACGAGCAGTACTTC.